The present T cell receptor beta chain was sequenced within a study of Graves' ophthalmopathy and Graves' hyperthyroidism. The CDR3 sequence is 17 residues long. V shed 0 bases and J shed 0 bases, with 14 bases lying between them. Germline CDR1 and CDR2: LNHDA and SQIVND (reference sequence). The table lists this clonotype with a few counts. Using RNA transcripts, the TCR beta CDR3 regions were amplified. RT-PCR was first run with HTBI primers, then multiplex PCR in a second round. TCRdb redid the calling of the multiplex PCR reads with MiXCR, one entry per CDR3 protein. The sample has approximately 640,000 distinct CDR3 sequences; about 38% are singletons.

The chain employs TRBV19 and TRBJ1-2; the D is unclear. This receptor was identified in an adult man with Graves' ophthalmopathy. The specimen sequenced was peripheral blood. The CDR3, as DNA: TGTGCCAGTAGTATAGAAGTCGGGCAGGCCGCTAACTATGGCTACACCTTC. The encoded protein is CASSIEVGQAANYGYTF.